This T cell receptor (beta chain) was found in a study of CD8 T cells in ankylosing spondylitis. MiXCR, applied by TCRdb to the 5' RACE reads, yields one record per CDR3 protein. Among fewer than 550,000 distinct CDR3 sequences, approximately 5% were seen once, and the ten largest hold 3.5%. Notes on the study in general: CD8+ by phenotype, disease-linked clones were relatively rare in peripheral blood. Characteristic of ankylosing spondylitis blood, it appeared, was a TCR beta motif comprising about eight highly homologous variants.

This clonotype was found many times. The antigen remains unidentified. Germline loops: CDR1 SGHTA, CDR2 FQGNSA. V lost 6 bases to trimming and J lost 6 bases, with 17 bases between them. This CDR3 region has 14 residues. This sequence joins TRBV7-2 and TRBJ1-1; D possibly corresponds to TRBD1 (6 bases). This clonotype was sampled from a male donor with ankylosing spondylitis. Sequencing was carried out using blood, either unsorted or a sorted T cell fraction (not recorded which). CDR3 loop: CTSSYTTGVSEAFF. For the CDR3, the DNA is TGTACCAGCAGTTATACGACAGGTGTCTCTGAAGCTTTCTTT.